The rows below give T cell receptor beta chains drawn from one sample of a study of blood T cell repertoires in COVID-19. Sequencing used immunoSEQ multiplex PCR; TCRdb keeps in-frame clones, though not all of them. Among roughly 230,000 clones listed, roughly 89% were seen once. Sequencing used peripheral blood. These receptors were taken from a woman aged 60-75 years with COVID-19, enrolled during active disease. Both conserved end residues are part of each CDR3. A D gene is named only where the DNA matches it firmly. Size tells how often a clone was seen (once, few, many) or the class of an expanded clone, and some rows leave it out.

abundance | len | j_gene | v_gene | d_gene | CDR3nt | CDR3aa
- | 11 | TRBJ1-2 | TRBV30 | TRBD1 | TGTGCCCGGGGACAGGGTCGTGGCTACACCTTC | CARGQGRGYTF
- | 13 | TRBJ2-7 | TRBV6-5 | - | TGTGCCAGCAGCGACCCGGGAGACTACGAGCAGTACTTC | CASSDPGDYEQYF
- | 13 | TRBJ1-1 | TRBV6-5 | - | TGTGCCAGCAGAGGGGTCAGGGTTGGAGAAGCTTTCTTT | CASRGVRVGEAFF
- | 17 | TRBJ2-7 | TRBV15 | TRBD1 | TGTGCCACCAACACAATGTCAGGGGGCGATACCTGGGGCGAGCAGTACTTC | CATNTMSGGDTWGEQYF
- | 14 | TRBJ2-7 | TRBV5-1 | TRBD2 | TGCGCCAGCAGCTTGTCCGGACTAGCGACGGAGCAGTACTTC | CASSLSGLATEQYF
- | 13 | TRBJ2-1 | TRBV15 | - | TGTGCCACCAGCGGGGACACGTACAATGAGCAGTTCTTC | CATSGDTYNEQFF
- | 13 | TRBJ1-2 | TRBV3-1/TRBV3-2 | - | TGTGCCAGCAGCCCGGGACATCGCTATGGCTACACCTTC | CASSPGHRYGYTF
few | 15 | TRBJ1-1 | TRBV19 | TRBD1 | TGTGCCAGTAGTCAAAACAGAGGGACAGGCACTGAAGCTTTCTTT | CASSQNRGTGTEAFF
- | 15 | TRBJ1-4 | TRBV2 | - | TGTGCCAGCAGGGACAGTTTAGCAACTAATGAAAAACTGTTTTTT | CASRDSLATNEKLFF
- | 14 | TRBJ1-4 | TRBV29-1 | - | TGCAGCGTTGAAGGACGGCAGGGGAATGAAAAACTGTTTTTT | CSVEGRQGNEKLFF
once | 16 | TRBJ2-2 | TRBV5-1 | TRBD1 | TGCGCCAGCAGCTTGGTGGGACAGCTGAACACCGGGGAGCTGTTTTTT | CASSLVGQLNTGELFF
- | 17 | TRBJ1-5 | TRBV5-8 | TRBD1 | TGTGCCAGCAGTTTCTTCAGGTCGGACAGGTCCAATCAGCCCCAGCATTTT | CASSFFRSDRSNQPQHF
- | 15 | TRBJ1-5 | TRBV21-1 | - | TGTGCCAGCAGCCTTAGGGGGCTGTGGAATCAGCCCCAGCATTTT | CASSLRGLWNQPQHF
- | 15 | TRBJ2-5 | TRBV5-6 | TRBD1 | TGTGCCAGCAGTATTGACAGGGGCGGATGGGAGACCCAGTACTTC | CASSIDRGGWETQYF
- | 14 | TRBJ1-5 | TRBV27 | - | TGTGCCAGCAGCCAACGGCAGGGCAATCAGCCCCAGCATTTT | CASSQRQGNQPQHF
- | 14 | TRBJ1-6 | TRBV7-2 | - | TGTGCCAGCAGCTCCAGGGTCGTGAATTCACCCCTCCACTTT | CASSSRVVNSPLHF
- | 18 | TRBJ2-1 | TRBV1 | - | TGCACCAGCAGCCAAGACCTCCCCGTGTGCGGGCCCTACAATGAGCAGTTCTTC | CTSSQDLPVCGPYNEQFF
- | 13 | TRBJ1-1 | TRBV6-6 | - | TGTGCCAGCAGTTATCGGTCGGGGACTGAAGCTTTCTTT | CASSYRSGTEAFF
- | 17 | TRBJ1-6 | TRBV19 | - | TGTGCCAGTAGTATATCCGGGGGGAGCTCCTATAATTCACCCCTCCACTTT | CASSISGGSSYNSPLHF
many | 13 | TRBJ1-2 | TRBV7-2 | - | TGTGCCAGCAGCTTAACAGAAAACTATGGCTACACCTTC | CASSLTENYGYTF
- | 16 | TRBJ1-1 | TRBV7-9 | - | TGTGCCAGCAGCTCATCTGGGCGGGGCGGGAACACTGAAGCTTTCTTT | CASSSSGRGGNTEAFF
- | 15 | TRBJ1-4 | TRBV18 | - | TGTGCCAGCTCACCCTCCAGGGGCACTAATGAAAAACTGTTTTTT | CASSPSRGTNEKLFF
- | 18 | TRBJ2-3 | TRBV4-2 | - | TGTGCCAGCAGCCAAGAGGTTCGAGATAGGGGATTCACAGATACGCAGTATTTT | CASSQEVRDRGFTDTQYF
- | 16 | TRBJ2-3 | TRBV3-1/TRBV3-2 | TRBD2 | TGTGCCAGCAGCCGACTAGCGGGGGGGCTCACAGATACGCAGTATTTT | CASSRLAGGLTDTQYF
- | 15 | TRBJ1-5 | TRBV20-1 | - | TGCAGTGCTAGTACCGATGCGAGGGGCAATCAGCCCCAGCATTTT | CSASTDARGNQPQHF
- | 15 | TRBJ2-5 | TRBV5-4 | - | TGTGCCAGCAGCTTGGAGGGGGGGGGCCGGGAGACCCAGTACTTC | CASSLEGGGRETQYF
- | 15 | TRBJ1-5 | TRBV18 | - | TGTGCCAGCTCACCACGGGCAGAAGCTAATCAGCCCCAGCATTTT | CASSPRAEANQPQHF
- | 20 | TRBJ1-3 | TRBV15 | - | TGTGCCACCAGCAGAGATAAGCACCGGGAAGGGTTTGACTCTGGAAACACCATATATTTT | CATSRDKHREGFDSGNTIYF
- | 13 | TRBJ1-1 | TRBV6-5 | - | TGTGCCAGCAGTCCAACCCCGGTCACTGAAGCTTTCTTT | CASSPTPVTEAFF
- | 16 | TRBJ2-1 | TRBV4-3 | TRBD1 | TGCGCCAGCAGCCAAGTCCTCGCAGGGGGCATAAATGAGCAGTTCTTC | CASSQVLAGGINEQFF
once | 15 | TRBJ1-2 | TRBV25-1 | TRBD1 | TGTGCCAGCAGTGAATCGACAGGGGGTGTCAGTGGCTACACCTTC | CASSESTGGVSGYTF
once | 15 | TRBJ1-2 | TRBV19 | - | TGTGCCAGTAGTATAACAGGGCAGGCTTACTATGGCTACACCTTC | CASSITGQAYYGYTF
- | 18 | TRBJ2-7 | TRBV7-2 | TRBD2 | TGTGCCAGCAGCTTAGTGACTAGCGGGGGGTATCGCCCCTACGAGCAGTACTTC | CASSLVTSGGYRPYEQYF
- | 15 | TRBJ1-2 | TRBV15 | - | TGTGCCACCAGCAGAGTGCCAGGGGCGAACTATGGCTACACCTTC | CATSRVPGANYGYTF
- | 14 | TRBJ1-1 | TRBV9 | - | TGTGCCAGCAGCGTAACAGGGATGAACACTGAAGCTTTCTTT | CASSVTGMNTEAFF
- | 14 | TRBJ2-1 | TRBV6-5 | TRBD2 | TGTGCCAGCAAGCCGGGACTAGCCTACAATGAGCAGTTCTTC | CASKPGLAYNEQFF
- | 14 | TRBJ2-5 | TRBV14 | - | TGTGCCAGCAGCCCCCTAGGCTACCAAGAGACCCAGTACTTC | CASSPLGYQETQYF
- | 15 | TRBJ1-2 | TRBV4-2 | - | TGTGCCAGCAGCCAAGCAATCGGGGAGAGCTATGGCTACACCTTC | CASSQAIGESYGYTF
- | 13 | TRBJ2-5 | TRBV20-1 | TRBD2 | TGCAGTGCTAGTGCTCGGGGGGGCCGGTCCCAGTACTTC | CSASARGGRSQYF
- | 12 | TRBJ1-1 | TRBV19 | - | TGTGCCAGTAAACAGGGTGGCACTGAAGCTTTCTTT | CASKQGGTEAFF
- | 14 | TRBJ2-7 | TRBV27 | - | TGTGCCAGCAGTTTACGCAGGGTCCCTCTCGAGCAGTACTTC | CASSLRRVPLEQYF
- | 13 | TRBJ1-2 | TRBV7-2 | TRBD1 | TGTGCCAGCAGCTTAGCGGGACAGCAGACTAACACCTTC | CASSLAGQQTNTF
- | 14 | TRBJ1-2 | TRBV5-4 | - | TGTGCCAGCAGTCGAGAGCGGGGTTCGGGGGGCTACACCTTC | CASSRERGSGGYTF
- | 12 | TRBJ2-7 | TRBV7-9 | TRBD1 | TGTGCCAGCAGTAGTGACAGGGCCGAGCAGTACTTC | CASSSDRAEQYF